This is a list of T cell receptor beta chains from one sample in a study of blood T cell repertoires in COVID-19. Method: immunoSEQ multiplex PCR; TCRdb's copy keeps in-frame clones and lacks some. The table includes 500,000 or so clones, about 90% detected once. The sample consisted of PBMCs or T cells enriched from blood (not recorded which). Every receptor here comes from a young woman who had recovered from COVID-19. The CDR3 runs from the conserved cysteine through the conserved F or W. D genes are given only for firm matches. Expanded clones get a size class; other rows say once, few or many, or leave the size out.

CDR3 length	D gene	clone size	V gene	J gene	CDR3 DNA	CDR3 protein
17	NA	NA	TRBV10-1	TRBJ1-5	TGCGCCAGCAGCGAGAAGACGGGGGTCCCCGAGAATCAGCCCCAGCATTTT	CASSEKTGVPENQPQHF
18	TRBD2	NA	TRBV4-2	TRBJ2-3	TGTGCCAGCAGCCAAGATCCGTCTAGCGGGGGGGCTCGGGATACGCAGTATTTT	CASSQDPSSGGARDTQYF
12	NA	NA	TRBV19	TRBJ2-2	TGTGCCAGTTGGCAGGGGCTGGGGGAGCTGTTTTTT	CASWQGLGELFF
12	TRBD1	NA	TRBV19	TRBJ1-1	TGTGCCAGCCGGACAGGTGCCACTGAAGCTTTCTTT	CASRTGATEAFF
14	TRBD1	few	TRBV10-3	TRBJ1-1	TGTGCCATCAGAACAGGGGAAGAATGGACTGAAGCTTTCTTT	CAIRTGEEWTEAFF
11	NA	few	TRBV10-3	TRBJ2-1	TGTGCCATCAGTGCAGGCGATGAGCAGTTCTTC	CAISAGDEQFF
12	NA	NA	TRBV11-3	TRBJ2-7	TGTGCCAGCAGCCTACAGCAGGGCGAGCAGTACTTC	CASSLQQGEQYF
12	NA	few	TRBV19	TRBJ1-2	TGTGCCAGTAGTATAACAGGATATGGCTACACCTTC	CASSITGYGYTF
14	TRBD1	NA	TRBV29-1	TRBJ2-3	TGCAGCGTCCTTAGACAGGGGGACACAGATACGCAGTATTTT	CSVLRQGDTDTQYF
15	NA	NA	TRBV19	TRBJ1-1	TGTGCCAGTAGTTACCGGACAGCCCCAAGGGCTGAAGCTTTCTTT	CASSYRTAPRAEAFF
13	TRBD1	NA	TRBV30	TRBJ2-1	TGTGCCTGGATGGGACAGTCGTACAATGAGCAGTTCTTC	CAWMGQSYNEQFF
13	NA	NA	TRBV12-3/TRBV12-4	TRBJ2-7	TGTGCCAGCACCCAGGGGAACACCTACGAGCAGTACTTC	CASTQGNTYEQYF
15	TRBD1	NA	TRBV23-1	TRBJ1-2	TGCGCCAGCAGATTTGCGAGGGGGCGTAACTATGGCTACACCTTC	CASRFARGRNYGYTF
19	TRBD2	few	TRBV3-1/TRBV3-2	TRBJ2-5	TGTGCCAGCAGCCAGAGGACACTAGCGGGGGCCACCATCCAAGAGACCCAGTACTTC	CASSQRTLAGATIQETQYF
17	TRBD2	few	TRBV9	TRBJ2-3	TGTGCCAGCACCCCGGGACTAGCGGGGGGCCGCACAGATACGCAGTATTTT	CASTPGLAGGRTDTQYF
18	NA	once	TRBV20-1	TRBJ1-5	TGCAGTGCTAGTAGGGGATCCTTGGGGCAAGGACCTAATCAGCCCCAGCATTTT	CSASRGSLGQGPNQPQHF
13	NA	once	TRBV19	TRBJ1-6	TGTGCCAGTGCCACAGATTGGAATTCACCCCTCCACTTT	CASATDWNSPLHF
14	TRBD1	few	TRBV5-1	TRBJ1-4	TGCGCCAGCAGCACCGGGACAGGGCTGGAAAAACTGTTTTTT	CASSTGTGLEKLFF
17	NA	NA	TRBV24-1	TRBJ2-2	TGTGCCACCAGTGACCCGTGGAGGGGGCGCAAAACCGGGGAGCTGTTTTTT	CATSDPWRGRKTGELFF
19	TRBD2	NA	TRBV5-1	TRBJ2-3	TGCGCCAGCAGCTTGGGACTAGCGGGGGCCTCCCCGTTGGTAAATACGCAGTATTTT	CASSLGLAGASPLVNTQYF
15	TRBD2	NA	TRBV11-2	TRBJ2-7	TGTGCCAGCTCCGGGAATCGGGGGGTAACCTACGAGCAGTACTTC	CASSGNRGVTYEQYF
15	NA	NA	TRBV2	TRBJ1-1	TGTGCCAGCAGCGATGAGACAGCCGGTGGGACTGAAGCTTTCTTT	CASSDETAGGTEAFF
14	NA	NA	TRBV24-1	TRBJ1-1	TGTGCCACCAGTGATTCGGGGTTTATCACTGAAGCTTTCTTT	CATSDSGFITEAFF
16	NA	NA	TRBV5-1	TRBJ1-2	TGCGCCAGCTCATCCCCATTACAGGGTACGGGCTATGGCTACACCTTC	CASSSPLQGTGYGYTF
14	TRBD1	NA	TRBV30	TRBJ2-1	TGTGCCTGGAGTTCAGAAATCAGGGGGAATGAGCAGTTCTTC	CAWSSEIRGNEQFF
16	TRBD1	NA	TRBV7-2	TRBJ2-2	TGTGCCAGCAGCTTAGCAGGGGGCCGGGGCACCGGGGAGCTGTTTTTT	CASSLAGGRGTGELFF
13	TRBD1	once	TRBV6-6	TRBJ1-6	TGTGCCACCCGGGACAGGGAAAAATCACCCCTCCACTTT	CATRDREKSPLHF
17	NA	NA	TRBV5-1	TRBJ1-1	TGCGCCAGCAGCCCACCGGAGGGAATGGGTGGGAACACTGAAGCTTTCTTT	CASSPPEGMGGNTEAFF
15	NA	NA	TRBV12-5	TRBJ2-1	TGTGCTAGTGCCCCGGCGGCCTTCTCCTACAATGAGCAGTTCTTC	CASAPAAFSYNEQFF
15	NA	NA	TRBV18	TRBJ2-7	TGTGCCAGCTCCCCGCCAGGGGTACTCTGGGACGAGCAGTACTTC	CASSPPGVLWDEQYF
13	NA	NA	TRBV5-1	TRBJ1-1	TGCGCCAGCAGCTCTCAGGGGCTGGCTGAAGCTTTCTTT	CASSSQGLAEAFF
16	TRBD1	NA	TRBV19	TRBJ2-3	TGTGCCAGTAGCCCTCGGACAGGGGGTAGGACAGATACGCAGTATTTT	CASSPRTGGRTDTQYF
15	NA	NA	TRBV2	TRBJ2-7	TGTGCCAGCAGTCCTCAGGGGCGGCCGGACTACGAGCAGTACTTC	CASSPQGRPDYEQYF
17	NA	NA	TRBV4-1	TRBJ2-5	TGCGCCAGCAGCCAAGTCTGGACCTCCTCAGGAGGGGAGACCCAGTACTTC	CASSQVWTSSGGETQYF
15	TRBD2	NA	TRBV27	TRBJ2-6	TGTGCCAGCAGTCCGGGGGGATCTGGGGCCAACGTCCTGACTTTC	CASSPGGSGANVLTF
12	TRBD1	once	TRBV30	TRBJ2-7	TGTGCCTGGAACAGGGGTCTCGACGAGCAGTACTTC	CAWNRGLDEQYF
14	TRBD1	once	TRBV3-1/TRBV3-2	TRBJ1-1	TGTGCCAGCAGCCCCGGGACAGAAAACACTGAAGCTTTCTTT	CASSPGTENTEAFF
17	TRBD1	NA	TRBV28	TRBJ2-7	TGTGCCAGCAGTTTTCTCCCGACAGGGGGTCTTGCCTACGAGCAGTACTTC	CASSFLPTGGLAYEQYF
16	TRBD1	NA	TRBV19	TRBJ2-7	TGTGCCAGTAGTATCCTTCCCGGACAGGGGGCTAGCGAGCAGTACTTC	CASSILPGQGASEQYF
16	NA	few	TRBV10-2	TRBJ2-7	TGCGCCAGCAGTGAGTCGTACGGCGGGGCTTTCTACGAGCAGTACTTC	CASSESYGGAFYEQYF